Listed below are T cell receptor beta chains from one sample, sequenced in a study of OX40 agonist ivuxolimab in advanced cancers. Method: immunoSEQ multiplex PCR; TCRdb's copy keeps in-frame clones and lacks some. Of almost 70,000 clones in the sample, 86% were seen once. The source material was CD4+ or CD8+ T cells sorted from blood, sampled in a trial of the OX40 agonist ivuxolimab. The receptor source for this set is an adult with an advanced solid tumor such as melanoma, head and neck, liver or kidney cancer. The CDR3 runs from the conserved cysteine through the conserved F or W. A D gene is named only where the DNA matches it firmly. The size of a clone is reported for some rows only, either as once, few or many, or as a class for expanded clones.

TRBJ1-2 18 NA NA TRBV4-2 TGTGCCAGCAGCCAAGTAGGCGGGAGACAGAAGGGTAACTATGGCTACACCTTC CASSQVGGRQKGNYGYTF
TRBJ1-1 16 NA NA TRBV4-1 TGCGCCAGCAGCCAAGACTTTACGACAGGATCTCGAGGAGCTTTCTTT CASSQDFTTGSRGAFF
TRBJ1-3 15 NA NA TRBV6-1 TGTGCCAGCAGTGAATGGGAGGGGTTGAGAAACACCATATATTTT CASSEWEGLRNTIYF
TRBJ1-1 13 NA NA TRBV7-8 TGTGCCAGCAGTTCGGACACGAACACTGAAGCTTTCTTT CASSSDTNTEAFF
TRBJ2-7 15 NA NA TRBV6-6 TGTGCCAGCAGTTACTCCGACCCCTCGACGGGAGAGCAGTACTTC CASSYSDPSTGEQYF
TRBJ1-2 13 TRBD1 NA TRBV5-1 TGCGCCAGCAGCAGGACAGGTGAAGGAGACTACACCTTC CASSRTGEGDYTF
TRBJ1-5 14 NA NA TRBV5-1 TGCGCCAGCAGCTTGGGAGGGAACAATCAGCCCCAGCATTTT CASSLGGNNQPQHF
TRBJ1-6 15 NA once TRBV2 TGTGCCAGCAGTCTCTTGGGTGGCTATAATTCACCCCTCCACTTT CASSLLGGYNSPLHF
TRBJ1-2 13 TRBD1 NA TRBV10-3 TGTGCCATCAAGGGACAGGGGACGGGCGGCTACACCTTC CAIKGQGTGGYTF
TRBJ2-7 15 NA NA TRBV7-3 TGTGCCAGCAGCTTAGCCAGGGCGGTCTCCTACGAGCAGTACTTC CASSLARAVSYEQYF
TRBJ2-3 17 NA NA TRBV5-1 TGCGCCAGCAGCTCCGGTTCGATAGTGGGGGCTGCAGATACGCAGTATTTT CASSSGSIVGAADTQYF
TRBJ2-3 12 NA NA TRBV7-9 TGTGCCAGCAGCTTAGTAGCTAATACGCAGTATTTT CASSLVANTQYF
TRBJ1-1 13 NA NA TRBV28 TGTGCCAGCAAGGGCCCCCTGAACACTGAAGCTTTCTTT CASKGPLNTEAFF
TRBJ1-5 15 TRBD1 NA TRBV5-4 TGTGCCAGCAGCCAAGGTTCGGCAGGGGGCGAATCCCAGCATTTT CASSQGSAGGESQHF
TRBJ1-2 13 NA NA TRBV7-2 TGTGCCAGCAGCTTAAGCGGTATCTATGGCTACACCTTC CASSLSGIYGYTF
TRBJ1-1 13 NA NA TRBV7-3 TGTGCCAGCAGTCTCGGATTTAGCACTGAAGCTTTCTTT CASSLGFSTEAFF
TRBJ2-1 14 TRBD1 once TRBV11-2 TGTGCCAGCAGGTGGACAGGGGGCGAGAATGAGCAGTTCTTC CASRWTGGENEQFF
TRBJ1-5 15 TRBD1 once TRBV6-6 TGTGCCAGCAGTTCAGACAGGGTGATTCGTCAGCCCCAGCATTTT CASSSDRVIRQPQHF
TRBJ1-1 16 NA few TRBV18 TGTGCCAGCTCACAAGGAGTTGGAGGCATGAACACTGAAGCTTTCTTT CASSQGVGGMNTEAFF
TRBJ1-3 13 NA NA TRBV9 TGTGCCAGCAGTAGTACATATCGGAACACCATATATTTT CASSSTYRNTIYF
TRBJ2-2 16 TRBD2 NA TRBV11-2 TGTGCCAGCAGCCCCCGGCTAGCGGGGGACCTAGGGGAGCTGTTTTTT CASSPRLAGDLGELFF
TRBJ2-5 11 NA few TRBV29-1 TGCAGCGTCGCCGACCAAGAGACCCAGTACTTC CSVADQETQYF
TRBJ1-2 17 NA NA TRBV18 TGTGCCAGCTCACCCGGAGCGGCCCAGGGTCGCATCTATGGCTACACCTTC CASSPGAAQGRIYGYTF
TRBJ1-5 16 NA NA TRBV7-8 TGTGCCAGCAGCTCCACGGGATATGTGAGCAATCAGCCCCAGCATTTT CASSSTGYVSNQPQHF
TRBJ1-2 14 NA NA TRBV30 TGTGCCTGGTCCCCGGGAGGGGGAAACTATGGCTACACCTTC CAWSPGGGNYGYTF
TRBJ2-2 17 TRBD1 NA TRBV27 TGTGCCAGCAGTCTAAAGACAGGGCCGGCCGACACCGGGGAGCTGTTTTTT CASSLKTGPADTGELFF
TRBJ1-1 14 NA NA TRBV9 TGTGCCAGCAGCGTAGTTCGAGGATTCACTGAAGCTTTCTTT CASSVVRGFTEAFF
TRBJ1-6 11 NA once TRBV19 TGTGCCAGTAGGGTGGGATCACCCCTCCACTTT CASRVGSPLHF
TRBJ2-3 14 NA NA TRBV7-9 TGTGCCAGCAGCTTAGAGAGAGATGGGAGTACGCAGTATTTT CASSLERDGSTQYF
TRBJ2-3 13 NA NA TRBV27 TGTGCCAGCAGTCACACAGCTACAGATACGCAGTATTTT CASSHTATDTQYF
TRBJ2-6 16 NA few TRBV5-4 TGTGCCAGCAGCTCACCCTCCCAGGGAGGGGCCAACGTCCTGACTTTC CASSSPSQGGANVLTF
TRBJ1-3 15 NA NA TRBV19 TGTGCCAGTAGTGTGTCTGGGAACGCTGGAAACACCATATATTTT CASSVSGNAGNTIYF
TRBJ1-1 16 NA NA TRBV11-1 TGTGCCAGCAGCTCCCAAGGGACGAGGGGTTGGACTGAAGCTTTCTTT CASSSQGTRGWTEAFF
TRBJ2-2 13 NA NA TRBV5-1 TGCGCCAGCAGCTTAAAGGAGTCCGGGGAGCTGTTTTTT CASSLKESGELFF
TRBJ1-1 13 TRBD1 NA TRBV6-6 TGTGCCAGCAGTTGGGACAGGGTAACTGAAGCTTTCTTT CASSWDRVTEAFF
TRBJ2-4 14 NA NA TRBV30 TGTGCCTGGGACAGCCTTTTAGCCAAAAACATTCAGTACTTC CAWDSLLAKNIQYF
TRBJ2-1 15 TRBD1 NA TRBV19 TGTGCCAGTAGTTCCAGGGGGAGCTCCTACAATGAGCAGTTCTTC CASSSRGSSYNEQFF
TRBJ1-1 13 TRBD1 few TRBV7-3 TGTGCCAGCAGCTCACAGGGGAATACTGAAGCTTTCTTT CASSSQGNTEAFF
TRBJ2-1 15 TRBD2 NA TRBV2 TGTGCCAGCAGTGAAAACCAGCGGGGGGGGAATGAGCAGTTCTTC CASSENQRGGNEQFF